The entry below describes one T cell receptor beta chain. Its specificity is not known. TCRdb re-called the reads through MiXCR, storing one row per CDR3 protein. The sample carries tens of thousands of distinct CDR3 sequences, less than 70% recorded once. Looked up from germline, CDR1 is SSHAT and CDR2 is FNYEAQ (reference sequence). The CDR3 covers 14 residues. V was pared by 5 bases and J by 8 bases, with 9 bases of the junction left unmatched. The data were obtained in a study of type 1 regulatory T cells. The overall study: This in vitro CD4 product, T-allo10, is enriched for Tr1 cells and alloantigen-specific. Study-wide points: Tr1 cells had a more restricted TCR repertoire than non-Tr1 cells.

Sequencing was done on a sample of cultured non-Tr1 T cells, either the whole culture or a sorted T cell fraction (not recorded which). The V and J genes are TRBV7-7 and TRBJ2-1, with 7 bases lining up with TRBD1. The receptor was derived from a human donor in good health. The CDR3 coding sequence is TGTGCCAGCAGCCCAGAACAGGGGACCCATGAGCAGTTCTTC. As protein: CASSPEQGTHEQFF.